This entry concerns a single T cell receptor beta chain. Its antigen is unknown. Trimming cost V 2 bases and J 7 bases, with 10 bases left between them. Germline lookup yields CDR1 SGHNT and CDR2 YYREEE (reference sequence). There are 12 residues in the CDR3. Data came from immunoSEQ multiplex PCR; TCRdb stores just in-frame clones and leaves some out. The repertoire includes over 150,000 clones, more than 70% of them detected once, and around 5.5% sits in the top ten. The data were taken from a study of T cell responses to AZD1222 COVID-19 vaccine. The overall study: Researchers grouped second doses given at about 4 or about 12 weeks into one pool.

General study findings and limits: Unmutated regions of variants are reportedly targeted by nearly half of spike-specific TCRs. None of the repertoires were sampled until the peak T cell response had passed.

This material consisted of peripheral blood, taken on day 0 of AZD1222 vaccination. The TCR comes from an adult in good health. The chain has TRBV5-4 and TRBJ2-7, with D uncertain. The CDR3 DNA sequence: TGTGCCAGCAGCTTACTTCCCGGGGAGCAGTACTTC. This encodes CASSLLPGEQYF.